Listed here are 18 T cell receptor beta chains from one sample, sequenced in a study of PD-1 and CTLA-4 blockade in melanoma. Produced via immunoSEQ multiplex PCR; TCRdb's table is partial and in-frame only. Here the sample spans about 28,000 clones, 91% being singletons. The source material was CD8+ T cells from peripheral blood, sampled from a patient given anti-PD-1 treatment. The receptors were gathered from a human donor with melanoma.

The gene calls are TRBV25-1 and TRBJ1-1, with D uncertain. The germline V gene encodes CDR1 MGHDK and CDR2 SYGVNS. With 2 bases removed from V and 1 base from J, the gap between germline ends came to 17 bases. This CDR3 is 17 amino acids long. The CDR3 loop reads CASSEGWAPSTNTEAFF. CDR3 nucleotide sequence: TGTGCCAGCAGTGAAGGGTGGGCACCGTCCACGAACACTGAAGCTTTCTTT.

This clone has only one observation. This CDR3 reads CASSASGTSGRIGQFF. In DNA, the CDR3 is TGTGCCAGCAGCGCTTCCGGGACTAGCGGGAGGATTGGGCAGTTCTTC. The V gene is TRBV9, the J gene TRBJ2-1, with 15 bases that match TRBD2. The V and J ends lost 3 bases and 12 bases, in that order; junction bases with no gene match: 10. This CDR3 is built from 16 residues. Germline V gene data show CDR1 as SGDLS and CDR2 as YYNGEE.

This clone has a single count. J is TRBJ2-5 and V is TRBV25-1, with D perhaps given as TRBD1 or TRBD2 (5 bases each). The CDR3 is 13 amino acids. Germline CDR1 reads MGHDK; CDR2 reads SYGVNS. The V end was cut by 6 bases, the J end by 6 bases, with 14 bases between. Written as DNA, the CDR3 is TGTGCCAGCAGCGCTGGCCTGGGACAGACCCAGTACTTC. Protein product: CASSAGLGQTQYF.

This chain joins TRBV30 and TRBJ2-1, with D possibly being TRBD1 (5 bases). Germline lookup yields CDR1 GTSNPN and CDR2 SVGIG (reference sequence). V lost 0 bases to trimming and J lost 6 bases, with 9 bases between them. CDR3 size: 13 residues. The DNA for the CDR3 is TGTGCCTGGAGTGTAGGCAGGGCCAATGAGCAGTTCTTC. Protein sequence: CAWSVGRANEQFF.

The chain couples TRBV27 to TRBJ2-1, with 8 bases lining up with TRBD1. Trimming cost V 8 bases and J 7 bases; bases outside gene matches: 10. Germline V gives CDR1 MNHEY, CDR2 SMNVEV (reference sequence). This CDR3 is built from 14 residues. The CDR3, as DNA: TGTGCCAGCGGAGAGGGACAGGCTAGAAATGAGCAGTTCTTC. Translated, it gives CASGEGQARNEQFF.

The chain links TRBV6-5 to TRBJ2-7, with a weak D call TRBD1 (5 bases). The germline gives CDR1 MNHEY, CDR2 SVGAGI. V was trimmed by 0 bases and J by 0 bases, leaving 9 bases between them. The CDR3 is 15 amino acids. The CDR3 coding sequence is TGTGCCAGCAGTTACTCGGTGGACACCTCCTACGAGCAGTACTTC. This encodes CASSYSVDTSYEQYF.

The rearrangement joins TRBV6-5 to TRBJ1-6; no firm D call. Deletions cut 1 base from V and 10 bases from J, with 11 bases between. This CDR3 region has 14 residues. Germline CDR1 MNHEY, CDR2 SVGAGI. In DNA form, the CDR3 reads TGTGCCAGCAGTTACTTACCGCAGGAGTCACCCCTCCACTTT. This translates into CASSYLPQESPLHF.

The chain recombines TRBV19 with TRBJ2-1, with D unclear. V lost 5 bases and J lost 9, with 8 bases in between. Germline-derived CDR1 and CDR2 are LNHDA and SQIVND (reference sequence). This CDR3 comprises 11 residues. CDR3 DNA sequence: TGTGCCAGTAGTTCCTCTCTTGAGCAGTTCTTC. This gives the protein CASSSSLEQFF.

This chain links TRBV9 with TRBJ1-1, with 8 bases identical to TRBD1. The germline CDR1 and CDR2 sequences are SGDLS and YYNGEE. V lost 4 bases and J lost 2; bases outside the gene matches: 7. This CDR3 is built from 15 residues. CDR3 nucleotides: TGTGCCAGCAGCCTCCGGGACAGGCAAAACACTGAAGCTTTCTTT. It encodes CASSLRDRQNTEAFF.

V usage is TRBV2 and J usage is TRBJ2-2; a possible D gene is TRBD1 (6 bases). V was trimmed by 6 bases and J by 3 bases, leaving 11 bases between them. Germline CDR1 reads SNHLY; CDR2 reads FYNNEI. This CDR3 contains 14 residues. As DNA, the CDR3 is TGTGCCAGCAGCCAAGGACAGTACACCGGGGAGCTGTTTTTT. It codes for CASSQGQYTGELFF.

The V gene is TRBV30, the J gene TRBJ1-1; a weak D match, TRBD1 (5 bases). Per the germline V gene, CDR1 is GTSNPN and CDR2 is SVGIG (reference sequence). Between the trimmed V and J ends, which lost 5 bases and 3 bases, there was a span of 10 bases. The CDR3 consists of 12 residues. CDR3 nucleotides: TGTGCCTGGGGGGACGGCTACACTGAAGCTTTCTTT. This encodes CAWGDGYTEAFF.

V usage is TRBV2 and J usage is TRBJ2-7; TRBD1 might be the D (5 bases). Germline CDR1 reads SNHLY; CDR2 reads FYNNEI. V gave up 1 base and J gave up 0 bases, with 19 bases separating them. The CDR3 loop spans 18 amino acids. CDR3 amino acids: CASSEDSGASRSSYEQYF. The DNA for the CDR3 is TGTGCCAGCAGTGAAGATTCTGGGGCCAGCCGAAGCTCCTACGAGCAGTACTTC.

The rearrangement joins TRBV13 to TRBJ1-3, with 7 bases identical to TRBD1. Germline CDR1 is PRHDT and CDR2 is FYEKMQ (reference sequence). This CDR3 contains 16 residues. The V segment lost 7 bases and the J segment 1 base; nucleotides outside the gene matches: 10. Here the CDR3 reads CASKRRRTGSGNTIYF. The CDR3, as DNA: TGTGCCAGCAAAAGAAGACGGACAGGATCTGGAAACACCATATATTTT.

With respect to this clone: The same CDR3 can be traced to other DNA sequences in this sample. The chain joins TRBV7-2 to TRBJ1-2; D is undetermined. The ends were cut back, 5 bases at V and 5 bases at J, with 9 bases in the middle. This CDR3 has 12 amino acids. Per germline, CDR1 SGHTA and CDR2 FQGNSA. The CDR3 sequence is CASSPGEYGYTF. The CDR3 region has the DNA TGTGCCAGCAGCCCCGGGGAGTATGGCTACACCTTC.

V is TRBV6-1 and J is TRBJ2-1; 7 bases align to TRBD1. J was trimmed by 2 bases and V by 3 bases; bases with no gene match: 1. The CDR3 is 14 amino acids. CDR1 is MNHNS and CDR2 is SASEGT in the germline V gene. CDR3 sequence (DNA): TGTGCCAGCAGTGACGGGACAGCCTACAATGAGCAGTTCTTC. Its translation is CASSDGTAYNEQFF.

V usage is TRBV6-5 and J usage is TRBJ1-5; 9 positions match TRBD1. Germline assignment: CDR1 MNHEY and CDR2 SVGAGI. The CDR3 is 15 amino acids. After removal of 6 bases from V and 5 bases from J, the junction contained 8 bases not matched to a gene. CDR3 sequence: CASRKGQGYDQPQHF. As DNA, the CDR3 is TGTGCCAGCAGAAAGGGACAGGGATACGATCAGCCCCAGCATTTT.

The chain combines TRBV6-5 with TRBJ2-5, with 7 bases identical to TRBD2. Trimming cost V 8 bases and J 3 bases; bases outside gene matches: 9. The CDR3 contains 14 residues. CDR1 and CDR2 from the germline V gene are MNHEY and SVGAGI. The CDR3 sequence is CASHTLAWEETQYF. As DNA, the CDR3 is TGTGCCAGCCATACACTAGCGTGGGAAGAGACCCAGTACTTC.

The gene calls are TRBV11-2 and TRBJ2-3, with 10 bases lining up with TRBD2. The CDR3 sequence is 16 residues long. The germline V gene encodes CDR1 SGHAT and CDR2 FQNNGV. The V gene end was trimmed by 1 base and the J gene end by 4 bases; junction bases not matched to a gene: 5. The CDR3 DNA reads TGTGCCAGCAGCTTAGTTCTAGCGGGGGTCGCAGATACGCAGTATTTT. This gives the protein CASSLVLAGVADTQYF.